These 9 T cell receptor beta chains came from one sample sequenced in a study of lymphopenia after photon versus proton radiotherapy. The table came from immunoSEQ multiplex PCR; TCRdb's copy has only in-frame clones and leaves some out. Among roughly 36,000 clones, 85% to 90% were seen once, and the ten largest hold approximately 6.6%. The sample consisted of peripheral blood, taken from a patient treated with photon-based radiotherapy. The receptor set was obtained from a woman in her forties or fifties with pancreatic cancer.

The chain combines TRBV6-1 with TRBJ1-1; D is unclear. The CDR3 is 15 amino acids. V dropped 2 bases and J dropped 0 bases, with 10 bases sitting between them. Germline CDR1 and CDR2: MNHNS and SASEGT. The CDR3 loop is CASSEPGRLNTEAFF. For the CDR3, the DNA is TGTGCCAGCAGTGAACCCGGACGGTTGAACACTGAAGCTTTCTTT.

The chain has TRBV7-6 and TRBJ1-5; 10 bases match TRBD1. Germline V gene sequence: CDR1 SGHVS, CDR2 FNYEAQ. The CDR3 loop spans 15 amino acids. V trimming: 4 bases; J trimming: 2 bases; junction bases outside the gene matches: 2. The CDR3 protein is CASSSGTGGNQPQHF. The CDR3 DNA follows: TGTGCCAGCAGCTCCGGGACAGGGGGCAATCAGCCCCAGCATTTT.

V gene TRBV25-1 combines with J gene TRBJ1-1; TRBD1 is a possible D gene (6 bases). The CDR3 is 15 amino acids. The V end lost 5 bases, the J end lost 2 bases, and 15 bases lay between the germline ends. Germline CDR1 and CDR2: MGHDK and SYGVNS. The DNA for the CDR3 is TGTGCCAGCAGTCCCCGTAGGGGGGTTAACACTGAAGCTTTCTTT. As protein: CASSPRRGVNTEAFF.

The genes are TRBV7-2 and TRBJ2-4, with a weak D call TRBD2 (6 bases). Germline values: CDR1 SGHTA, CDR2 FQGNSA. Deletions cut 4 bases from V and 3 bases from J, with 13 bases between. The CDR3 spans 15 residues. This CDR3 reads CASSSRTGDKNIQYF. The CDR3 bases are TGTGCCAGCAGCTCCCGAACGGGGGACAAAAACATTCAGTACTTC.

This chain uses TRBV6-1 with TRBJ2-5, with 7 bases lining up with TRBD1. The CDR3 loop spans 14 amino acids. J was trimmed by 1 base and V by 8 bases; bases with no gene match: 7. Germline assignment: CDR1 MNHNS and CDR2 SASEGT. CDR3: CASGVDRAQETQYF. The CDR3 DNA reads TGTGCCAGCGGGGTAGACAGGGCCCAAGAGACCCAGTACTTC.

The chain couples TRBV19 to TRBJ2-2; 8 bases are a match to TRBD1. Germline CDR1 LNHDA, CDR2 SQIVND (reference sequence). V shed 3 bases, J shed 0 bases, and the junction held 3 bases outside the gene matches. The CDR3 covers 16 residues. The CDR3 bases are TGTGCCAGTAGTATTAAGGACAGGGCGAACACCGGGGAGCTGTTTTTT. Its protein is CASSIKDRANTGELFF.

V and J are TRBV19 and TRBJ1-1; 8 nucleotides align to TRBD1. The CDR3 loop spans 16 amino acids. The ends lost 4 bases at V and 1 base at J; junction bases unmatched: 8. Germline V gives CDR1 LNHDA, CDR2 SQIVND (reference sequence). CDR3 nucleotide sequence: TGTGCCAGTAGTACCGGGACAGGTGACCAGAACACTGAAGCTTTCTTT. This encodes CASSTGTGDQNTEAFF.

This clone was seen once. The CDR3 region is CASSWDRSYEQYF. CDR3 in DNA: TGTGCCAGCAGCTGGGACAGATCCTACGAGCAGTACTTC. This rearrangement joins TRBV5-6 to TRBJ2-7; TRBD1 agrees at 7 bases. V shed 3 bases, J shed 1 base, and the junction held 1 base outside the gene matches. This CDR3 has 13 residues. CDR1 is SGHDT and CDR2 is YYEEEE in the germline V gene.

The genes are TRBV11-2 and TRBJ1-1; D remains unclear. Germline CDR1 and CDR2: SGHAT and FQNNGV. Trimming took off 7 bases at V and 0 bases at J, with 9 bases between the two ends. This CDR3 has 13 residues. For the CDR3, the DNA is TGTGCCAGCAAAATAAATATGAACACTGAAGCTTTCTTT. It yields the protein CASKINMNTEAFF.